One and the same sample provided the 22 T cell receptor beta chains below, sequenced in a study of response to subunit inactivated influenza vaccine. In TCRdb, the RT-PCR reads were re-called with MiXCR into one record per CDR3 protein. The sample lists 530,000 or so distinct CDR3 sequences, about 25% occurring once. The sample in question was CD4+ T cells sorted from PBMCs, obtained 5 days after vaccination. Every receptor here comes from a man aged 45 to 65 who received an inactivated influenza vaccine.

In this sample, this clonotype turned up a few times. This chain links TRBV9 with TRBJ2-1; TRBD2 might be the D (6 bases). The germline CDR1 and CDR2 sequences are SGDLS and YYNGEE. This CDR3 contains 15 residues. The V end was cut by 1 base, the J end by 6 bases, with 14 bases between. DNA of the CDR3: TGTGCCAGCAGCGTAACGGGAGACCGATTCAATGAGCAGTTCTTC. This sequence encodes CASSVTGDRFNEQFF.

This clonotype was observed a handful of times. The rearrangement uses TRBV29-1 and TRBJ2-5; 7 nucleotides line up with TRBD2. Germline V CDR1 and CDR2: SQVTM, ANQGSEA. V was pared by 6 bases and J by 5 bases, with 9 bases of the junction left unmatched. CDR3 length: 13 residues. This CDR3 is CSVRPRGIETQYF. The CDR3 DNA reads TGCAGCGTACGACCGCGGGGGATCGAGACCCAGTACTTC. The variable domain in full, completed from reference TRBV29-1 and TRBJ2-5, reads SAVISQKPSRDICQRGTSLTIQCQVDSQVTMMFWYRQQPGQSLTLIATANQGSEATYESGFVIDKFPISRPNLTFSTLTVSNMSPEDSSIYLCSVRPRGIETQYFGPGTRLLVL.

As to this clonotype: The limits of the CDR3 on the DNA are not certain, so only TCRdb's listed CDR3 is given. The rearrangement links TRBV7-5 to TRBJ2-1; TRBD2 is taken as the D call from the table, unchecked against the DNA. TRBV7-5 constitutes a pseudogene. The CDR3 extends over 20 residues, inclusive of both ends. The CDR3 here is CISVPEVIHRTMTRRGEQFF.

This clonotype has more than one count but fewer than ten. The chain couples TRBV24-1 to TRBJ1-2, with D possibly matching TRBD1 (6 bases). Trimming pared 3 bases from V and 7 bases from J, leaving 14 bases between. The CDR3 runs 14 residues. The germline V gene encodes CDR1 KGHDR and CDR2 SFDVKD. CDR3 residues: CATSDIDRIAGYTF. The CDR3 region has the DNA TGTGCCACCAGTGATATCGACAGGATCGCTGGCTACACCTTC.

The chain links TRBV18 to TRBJ2-7, with D tentatively TRBD2 (6 bases). Germline V CDR1 and CDR2: KGHSH, LQKENI. Trimming removed 3 bases from V and 2 bases from J, with 11 bases in between. CDR3 length equals 14 residues. CDR3 bases: TGTGCCAGCTCACCGACGGACTATGCCTACGAGCAGTACTTC. Protein: CASSPTDYAYEQYF.

V is TRBV6-5 and J is TRBJ2-7; perhaps TRBD2 as D (5 bases). Germline V gene sequence: CDR1 MNHEY, CDR2 SVGAGI. V was cut by 10 bases and J by 1 base, with 14 bases left in between. The CDR3 is 13 amino acids. The CDR3 loop reads CATFGIGSYEQYF. The CDR3 nucleotides read TGTGCCACCTTCGGGATCGGGTCCTACGAGCAGTACTTC.

V gene TRBV5-6 combines with J gene TRBJ2-5; D is undetermined. The CDR3 is made up of 16 amino acids. From germline, CDR1 is SGHDT and CDR2 YYEEEE. Trimming removed 3 bases at V and 1 base at J, with 16 bases between. CDR3 protein: CASSSLPGLSQETQYF. The CDR3 DNA reads as TGTGCCAGCAGCTCCTTGCCTGGTCTTAGCCAAGAGACCCAGTACTTC.

A few counts support this clonotype. The V and J genes are TRBV20-1 and TRBJ2-1; 7 bases fit TRBD2. This CDR3 has 16 residues. Germline CDR1 and CDR2: DFQATT and SNEGSKA (reference sequence). Trimming at V came to 6 bases and at J to 2 bases, leaving 13 bases not matched to a gene. Here the CDR3 DNA reads TGCAGTGCACCCCGTCGGGGACTACCCACCTACAATGAGCAGTTCTTC. Residues: CSAPRRGLPTYNEQFF.

The rearrangement links TRBV20-1 to TRBJ2-7; D remains unclear. CDR3 length: 13 residues. Trimming removed 1 base from V and 6 bases from J, with 13 bases in between. Germline loops: CDR1 DFQATT, CDR2 SNEGSKA (reference sequence). The CDR3 loop reads CSARGGEIGEQYF. The DNA for the CDR3 is TGCAGTGCTAGAGGTGGGGAAATTGGCGAGCAGTACTTC.

The chain uses TRBV20-1 and TRBJ2-7, with D possibly TRBD1 on 6 matching bases. V lost 6 bases and J lost 4, with 10 bases in between. CDR1 and CDR2 from the germline V gene are DFQATT and SNEGSKA (reference sequence). The CDR3 has 11 amino acids. The CDR3 region has the DNA TGCAGTGCAAAACAGGGTTACGAGCAGTACTTC. Protein sequence: CSAKQGYEQYF.

There are a few counts of this clonotype. This chain joins TRBV5-6 and TRBJ2-6, with 9 bases that match TRBD1. The V gene end was trimmed by 4 bases and the J gene end by 1 base; junction bases not matched to a gene: 6. Germline CDR1 SGHDT, CDR2 YYEEEE. This CDR3 spans 17 amino acids. The CDR3 here is CASSHRDRASGANVLTF. CDR3 coding DNA: TGTGCCAGCAGCCACCGGGACAGGGCATCTGGGGCCAACGTCCTGACTTTC.

DNA for the CDR3: TGTGCCACCAGCAGAGAGGTAGGCTCCTACAATGAGCAGTTCTTC. As protein: CATSREVGSYNEQFF. V is TRBV15 and J is TRBJ2-1; D is uncertain. Trimming took 0 bases from V and 0 from J, leaving 6 bases between them. CDR1 is LNHNV and CDR2 is YYDKDF in the germline V gene (reference sequence). This CDR3 has 15 residues.

Of note for this clonotype: One junction end disagrees with the germline gene, perhaps due to a read error. The V gene is TRBV12-3 or TRBV12-4, the J gene TRBJ2-4, with a weak D call TRBD1 (6 bases). This CDR3 comprises 14 residues. CDR3 loop: CACSLAQGSNIQYF. The CDR3 nucleotides read TGTGCCTGCAGTTTAGCGCAGGGGTCAAACATTCAGTACTTC.

The chain couples TRBV29-1 to TRBJ2-1, with a possible D match to TRBD1 (6 bases). The V and J ends lost 7 bases and 2 bases respectively, with 15 bases between them. The CDR3 consists of 14 residues. Germline CDR1 reads SQVTM; CDR2 reads ANQGSEA. The CDR3: CSALRGYPYNEQFF. CDR3 in DNA: TGCAGCGCTCTGAGGGGGTATCCCTACAATGAGCAGTTCTTC.

A word on this clonotype: One junction end does not reproduce the germline sequence, and a read error may be involved. This chain joins TRBV20-1 and TRBJ2-3; no clear D. The germline CDR1 and CDR2 sequences are DFQATT and SNEGSKA (reference sequence). The CDR3 loop spans 15 amino acids. The CDR3 bases are TGCTGTGCTGGCTTGAGTTATTCCCCCACAGATACGCAGTATTTT. It encodes CCAGLSYSPTDTQYF.

In its sample, this clonotype was seen a few times. The chain combines TRBV3-1 with TRBJ1-2; 8 bases are shared with TRBD1. Germline V gives CDR1 LGHDT, CDR2 YNNKEL (reference sequence). The CDR3 covers 16 residues. J lost 4 bases, V lost 1 base, and 8 bases had no gene match. CDR3 bases: TGTGCCAGCAGCCAAGGTCAGGGGGCGAGATTCTATGGCTACACCTTC. Translated: CASSQGQGARFYGYTF.

This clonotype turned up a few times. V gene TRBV6-1 combines with J gene TRBJ2-2, with 12 bases lining up with TRBD2. The CDR3 length is 16 residues. The V gene's germline CDR1 is MNHNS and CDR2 SASEGT. Trimming at V came to 6 bases and at J to 4 bases, leaving 6 bases not matched to a gene. The CDR3 coding sequence is TGTGCCAGCAGCAGACTAGCGGGAGAACCCACCGGGGAGCTGTTTTTT. Protein sequence: CASSRLAGEPTGELFF.

This clonotype has only a few counts. The V call is TRBV12-3 or TRBV12-4, the J call TRBJ2-1; weak D call: TRBD2 (5 bases). Trimming removed 5 bases at V and 2 bases at J, with 13 bases between. The CDR3 extends over 15 amino acids. CDR3 coding DNA: TGTGCCAGCAGTCCCCGGACTGCTCCCTACAATGAGCAGTTCTTC. This gives the protein CASSPRTAPYNEQFF.

CDR3 sequence reads: CASSRGTADSTYEQYF. CDR3 bases: TGTGCCAGCTCACGGGGCACGGCCGACAGCACCTACGAGCAGTACTTC. The genes are TRBV18 and TRBJ2-7; TRBD1 is a possible D gene (5 bases). The V end lost 4 bases, the J end lost 2 bases, and 18 bases lay between the germline ends. Germline loops: CDR1 KGHSH, CDR2 LQKENI. This CDR3 spans 16 amino acids.

The genes are TRBV6-5 and TRBJ1-5; no clear D gene. This CDR3 has 15 residues. Looked up from germline, CDR1 is MNHEY and CDR2 is SVGAGI. The V gene lost 0 bases and the J gene lost 0 bases, with 6 bases spanning the gap. The CDR3 reads CASSYSAASNQPQHF. In DNA, the CDR3 is TGTGCCAGCAGTTACTCGGCGGCTAGCAATCAGCCCCAGCATTTT.

This clonotype showed up just a few times. V gene TRBV20-1 combines with J gene TRBJ2-5; D is uncertain. The ends were cut back, 1 base at V and 5 bases at J, with 8 bases in the middle. The length of the CDR3 is 12 residues. Germline lookup yields CDR1 DFQATT and CDR2 SNEGSKA (reference sequence). Here the CDR3 reads CSARGFEETQYF. The CDR3 DNA follows: TGCAGTGCTAGAGGCTTCGAGGAGACCCAGTACTTC.

This clonotype turned up a few times. The chain uses TRBV12-3 or TRBV12-4 and TRBJ2-1; maybe TRBD2 (7 bases). The CDR3 runs 14 residues. The V end lost 0 bases, the J end lost 7 bases, and 10 bases lay between the germline ends. The CDR3 sequence: CASSLAGGRNEQFF. In DNA form, the CDR3 reads TGTGCCAGCAGTTTAGCGGGGGGGCGTAATGAGCAGTTCTTC.